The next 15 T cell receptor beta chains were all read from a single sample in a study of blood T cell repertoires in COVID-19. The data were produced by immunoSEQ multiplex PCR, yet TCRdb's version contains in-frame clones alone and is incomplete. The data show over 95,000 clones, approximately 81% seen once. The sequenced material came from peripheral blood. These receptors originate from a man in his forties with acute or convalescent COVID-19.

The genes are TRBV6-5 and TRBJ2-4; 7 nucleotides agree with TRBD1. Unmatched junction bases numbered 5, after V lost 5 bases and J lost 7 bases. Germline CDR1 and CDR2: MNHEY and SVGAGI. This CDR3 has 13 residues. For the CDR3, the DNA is TGTGCCAGCAGTACCGGGACAGTGAACATTCAGTACTTC. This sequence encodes CASSTGTVNIQYF.

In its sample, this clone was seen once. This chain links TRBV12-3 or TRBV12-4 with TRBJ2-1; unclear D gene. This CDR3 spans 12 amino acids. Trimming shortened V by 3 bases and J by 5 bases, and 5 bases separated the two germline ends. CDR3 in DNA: TGTGCCAGCAGTTTTGGAGACAATGAGCAGTTCTTC. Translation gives CASSFGDNEQFF.

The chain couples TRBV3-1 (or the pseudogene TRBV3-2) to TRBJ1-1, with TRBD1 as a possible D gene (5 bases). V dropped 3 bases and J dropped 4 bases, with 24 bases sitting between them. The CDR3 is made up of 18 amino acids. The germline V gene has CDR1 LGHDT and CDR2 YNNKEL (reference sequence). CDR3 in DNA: TGTGCCAGCAGCCACCAGGGTTGGGGCTTTACTGGCAGCACTGAAGCTTTCTTT. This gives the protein CASSHQGWGFTGSTEAFF.

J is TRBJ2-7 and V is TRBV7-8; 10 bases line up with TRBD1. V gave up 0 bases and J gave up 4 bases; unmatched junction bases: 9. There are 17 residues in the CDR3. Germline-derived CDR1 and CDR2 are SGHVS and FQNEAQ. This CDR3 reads CASSLAGGWDRGYEQYF. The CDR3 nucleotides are TGTGCCAGCAGCTTAGCGGGGGGATGGGACAGGGGTTACGAGCAGTACTTC.

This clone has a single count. CDR3 amino acids: CASSQEGDSITDTQYF. The CDR3 nucleotides read TGTGCCAGCAGCCAAGAAGGGGACAGTATCACAGATACGCAGTATTTT. The rearrangement uses TRBV3-1 (or the pseudogene TRBV3-2) and TRBJ2-3; 7 bases are a match to TRBD1. With V trimmed by 0 bases and J by 2 bases, 5 bases remained unmatched. The length of the CDR3 is 16 residues. Looked up from germline, CDR1 is LGHDT and CDR2 is YNNKEL (reference sequence).

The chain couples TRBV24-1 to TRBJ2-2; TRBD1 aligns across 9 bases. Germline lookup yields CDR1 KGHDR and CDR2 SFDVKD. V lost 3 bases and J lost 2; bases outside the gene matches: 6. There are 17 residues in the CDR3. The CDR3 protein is CATSDPPGQGNTGELFF. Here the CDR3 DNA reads TGTGCCACCAGTGATCCACCGGGACAGGGAAACACCGGGGAGCTGTTTTTT.

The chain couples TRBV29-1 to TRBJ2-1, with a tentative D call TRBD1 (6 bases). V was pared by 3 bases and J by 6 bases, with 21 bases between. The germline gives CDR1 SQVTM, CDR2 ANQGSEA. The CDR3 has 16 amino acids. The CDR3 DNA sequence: TGCAGCGTTGAGGGCGTGGGCAGGGGTAACGGCAATGAGCAGTTCTTC. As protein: CSVEGVGRGNGNEQFF.

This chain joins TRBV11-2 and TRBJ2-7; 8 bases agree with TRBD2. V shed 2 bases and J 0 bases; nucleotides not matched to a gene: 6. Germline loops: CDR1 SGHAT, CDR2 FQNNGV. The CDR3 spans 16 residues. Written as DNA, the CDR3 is TGTGCCAGCAGCTTAAGGGTTGCGGGGGGCTCCTACGAGCAGTACTTC. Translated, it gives CASSLRVAGGSYEQYF. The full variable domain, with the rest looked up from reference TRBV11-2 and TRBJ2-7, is EAGVAQSPRYKIIEKRQSVAFWCNPISGHATLYWYQQILGQGPKLLIQFQNNGVVDDSQLPKDRFSAERLKGVDSTLKIQPAKLEDSAVYLCASSLRVAGGSYEQYFGPGTRLTVT.

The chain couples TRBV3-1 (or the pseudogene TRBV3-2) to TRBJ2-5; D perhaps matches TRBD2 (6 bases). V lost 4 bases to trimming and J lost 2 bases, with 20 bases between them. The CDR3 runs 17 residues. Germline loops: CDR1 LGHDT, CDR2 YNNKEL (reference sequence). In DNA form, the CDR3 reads TGTGCCAGCAGCCCCCTATGGCGGCGGGGAACACAAGAGACCCAGTACTTC. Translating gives CASSPLWRRGTQETQYF.

This CDR3 is CASSSGGQAANQPQHF. In DNA form, the CDR3 reads TGTGCCAGCAGCTCGGGGGGGCAGGCCGCGAATCAGCCCCAGCATTTT. The chain carries TRBV5-4 and TRBJ1-5; weak D call: TRBD1 (6 bases). The CDR3 runs to 16 residues. V was trimmed by 3 bases and J by 4 bases, leaving 17 bases between them. CDR1 and CDR2 from the germline V gene are SGHNT and YYREEE (reference sequence).

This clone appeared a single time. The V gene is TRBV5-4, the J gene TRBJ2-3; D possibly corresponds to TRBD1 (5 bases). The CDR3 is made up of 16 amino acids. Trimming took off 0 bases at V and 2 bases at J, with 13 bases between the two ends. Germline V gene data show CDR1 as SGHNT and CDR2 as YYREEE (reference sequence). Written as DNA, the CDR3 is TGTGCCAGCAGCTTGGCCACGTTGACAGCCACAGATACGCAGTATTTT. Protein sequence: CASSLATLTATDTQYF.

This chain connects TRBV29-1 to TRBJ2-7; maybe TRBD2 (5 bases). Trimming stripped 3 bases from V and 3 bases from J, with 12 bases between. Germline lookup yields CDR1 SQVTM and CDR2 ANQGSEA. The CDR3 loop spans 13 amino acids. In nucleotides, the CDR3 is TGCAGCGTTGATGAGGGAGCGAGCTACGAGCAGTACTTC. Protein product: CSVDEGASYEQYF.

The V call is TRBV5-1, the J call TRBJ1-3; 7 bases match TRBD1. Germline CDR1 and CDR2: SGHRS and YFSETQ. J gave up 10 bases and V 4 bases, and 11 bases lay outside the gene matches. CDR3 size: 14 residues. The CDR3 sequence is CASSPETGLKTIYF. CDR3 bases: TGCGCCAGCAGCCCAGAGACAGGGCTCAAAACCATATATTTT.

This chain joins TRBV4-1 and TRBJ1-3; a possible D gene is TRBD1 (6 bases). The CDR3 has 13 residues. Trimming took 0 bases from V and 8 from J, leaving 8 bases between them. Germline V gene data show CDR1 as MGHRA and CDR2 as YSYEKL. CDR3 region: CASSQDRGYTIYF. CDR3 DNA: TGCGCCAGCAGCCAAGACAGGGGATACACCATATATTTT.

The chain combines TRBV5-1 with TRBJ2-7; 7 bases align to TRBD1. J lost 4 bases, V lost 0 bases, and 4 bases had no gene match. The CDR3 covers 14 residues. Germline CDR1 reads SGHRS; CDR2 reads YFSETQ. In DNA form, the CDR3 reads TGCGCCAGCAGCTTGGGCATGACAGGGTACGAGCAGTACTTC. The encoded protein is CASSLGMTGYEQYF.